Listed below are T cell receptor beta chains from one sample, sequenced in a study of cytomegalovirus exposure and HLA in healthy donors. Here immunoSEQ multiplex PCR was the method, and the copy in TCRdb shows in-frame clones only, minus some. The sample records 140,000 or so clones, around 75% being singletons. Sequenced input: PBMCs. These receptors originate from a woman in her 30s in good health and CMV-seronegative. The CDR3 runs from the conserved cysteine through the conserved F or W. A D gene is named only where the DNA matches it firmly. The size entry is marked missing in some rows and otherwise reads once, few, many or a size class.

.	TRBV9	.	TRBJ1-1	TGTGCCAGCAGCGTCGGGGGGCGCGACACTGAAGCTTTCTTT	CASSVGGRDTEAFF
.	TRBV5-1	TRBD2	TRBJ2-1	TGCGCCAGCAGCGCCTGGACCGGGACTAGCGGGAGGAAAAATGAGCAGTTCTTC	CASSAWTGTSGRKNEQFF
.	TRBV10-3	.	TRBJ2-2	TGTGCCATCAGTGGTTATACAGGGAAAAACACCGGGGAGCTGTTTTTT	CAISGYTGKNTGELFF
.	TRBV29-1	TRBD1	TRBJ1-2	TGCAGCGTTAGGGGGCACCTGGGGTATGGCTACACCTTC	CSVRGHLGYGYTF
.	TRBV28	TRBD1	TRBJ1-2	TGTGCCAGCAGGCCGACAGGGGGCTTTGGTGGCTACACCTTC	CASRPTGGFGGYTF
.	TRBV10-1	.	TRBJ2-3	TGCGCCAGCAGTGAGTCGCTTCTAGCTTCGGATACGCAGTATTTT	CASSESLLASDTQYF
.	TRBV11-2	TRBD2	TRBJ2-7	TGTGCCAGCAGCTTAGTGGGGGGGCTAGCGGGAGGTTACGAGCAGTACTTC	CASSLVGGLAGGYEQYF
.	TRBV29-1	TRBD1	TRBJ1-2	TGCAGCGTAGCCGGACAGGGGACCTATGGCTACACCTTC	CSVAGQGTYGYTF
.	TRBV2	.	TRBJ2-3	TGTGCCAGCAGTGAGGTTGGGTGGACTAGCACAGATACGCAGTATTTT	CASSEVGWTSTDTQYF
.	TRBV10-3	.	TRBJ1-1	TGTGCCATCAGTAGGTCAGGGAACACTGAAGCTTTCTTT	CAISRSGNTEAFF
few	TRBV10-1	TRBD2	TRBJ2-1	TGCGCCAACAACGTCCGGACTAGCGGGTACTCCTACAATGAGCAGTTCTTC	CANNVRTSGYSYNEQFF
.	TRBV5-1	.	TRBJ1-2	TGCGCCAGCAGCTTCGACAGGACCTATGGCTACACCTTC	CASSFDRTYGYTF
.	TRBV30	.	TRBJ1-5	TGTGCCTGGAGTTATATAGGGGTTCAGCCCCAGCATTTT	CAWSYIGVQPQHF
few	TRBV2	.	TRBJ1-6	TGTGCCAGCAGGGTCATACAGGGACCCAATTCACCCCTCCACTTT	CASRVIQGPNSPLHF
once	TRBV5-1	.	TRBJ2-7	TGCGCCAGCAGCTTGCGTCGAGCAGACTACGAGCAGTACTTC	CASSLRRADYEQYF
.	TRBV7-9	TRBD2	TRBJ2-7	TGTTCCAGCAGCCTCCGGGGGGGCACCTACGAGCAGTACTTC	CSSSLRGGTYEQYF
.	TRBV15	.	TRBJ1-1	TGTGCCACCAGCAGAGGCGGGGCCGACACTGAAGCTTTCTTT	CATSRGGADTEAFF
.	TRBV9	.	TRBJ2-7	TGTGCCAGCAGCGTAGCGGGCGGGCCCCTACGGGAGCAGTACTTC	CASSVAGGPLREQYF
.	TRBV19	TRBD1	TRBJ1-2	TGTGCCAGTAGTCCATGGACAGGGGGAAACTATGGCTACACCTTC	CASSPWTGGNYGYTF
.	TRBV15	.	TRBJ2-7	TGTGCCACCAGCAGAGGGGGGGAAGGCTCCTACGAGCAGTACTTC	CATSRGGEGSYEQYF
.	TRBV4-1	.	TRBJ2-3	TGCGCCAGCAGCCAAGGGCTGCAGGGATCTAGCACAGATACGCAGTATTTT	CASSQGLQGSSTDTQYF
.	TRBV27	TRBD1	TRBJ1-6	TGTGCCAGCAGTTTCGTCCAGGGGGCGGATTCACCCCTCCACTTT	CASSFVQGADSPLHF
.	TRBV18	.	TRBJ1-5	TGTGCCAGCTCACTGGGCGATAGCAATCAGCCCCAGCATTTT	CASSLGDSNQPQHF
.	TRBV7-8	.	TRBJ1-5	TGTGCCAGCAGCTTAGCCGGGCAGGGTAGCCATCAGCCCCAGCATTTT	CASSLAGQGSHQPQHF
.	TRBV7-3	.	TRBJ2-7	TGTGCCAGCAGCTTAAGCCCGGGGAGCTCCTACGAGCAGTACTTC	CASSLSPGSSYEQYF
.	TRBV2	.	TRBJ1-1	TGTGCCAGCATAATGGCGGCTGAAGCTTTCTTT	CASIMAAEAFF
.	TRBV7-9	.	TRBJ2-2	TGTGCCAGCAGCCTCCCGGGTATGAGAGGCGGGGAGCTGTTTTTT	CASSLPGMRGGELFF
few	TRBV6-5	TRBD1	TRBJ1-5	TGTGCCAGCAGTCCACGACAGGGGGGGTGGCAGCCCCAGCATTTT	CASSPRQGGWQPQHF
.	TRBV6-6	TRBD1	TRBJ1-1	TGTGCCAGCAGATCTCCGGGACAGGGGAGAAAAGCTTTCTTT	CASRSPGQGRKAFF
.	TRBV7-2	.	TRBJ1-5	TGTGCCAGCAGCGTCGGGACACAACAGCCCCAGCATTTT	CASSVGTQQPQHF
once	TRBV7-2	.	TRBJ2-7	TGTGCCAGCAGCTCTTTCGACGAGCAGTACTTC	CASSSFDEQYF
.	TRBV4-3	TRBD2	TRBJ2-1	TGCGCCAGCAGCCAAGAGCCTAGCGGGGGTAACTACAATGAGCAGTTCTTC	CASSQEPSGGNYNEQFF
few	TRBV7-9	TRBD2	TRBJ2-1	TGTGCCAGCAGCTTAGCTCTAGCGGGGGGGTACAATGAGCAGTTCTTC	CASSLALAGGYNEQFF
.	TRBV5-4	TRBD1	TRBJ2-7	TGTGCCAGCAGCGCCTGGGGGACAGGGGGCCGCGAGCAGTACTTC	CASSAWGTGGREQYF
.	TRBV30	TRBD1	TRBJ2-7	TGTGCCTGGACCGTCGACAGGGGCTACGAGCAGTACTTC	CAWTVDRGYEQYF
.	TRBV10-3	.	TRBJ1-1	TGTGCCATCAGTGAGCGAGGGGGAATGAACACTGAAGCTTTCTTT	CAISERGGMNTEAFF
.	TRBV5-4	.	TRBJ2-3	TGTGCCAGCAGCTTGGCGGGATCCGCAGATACGCAGTATTTT	CASSLAGSADTQYF
.	TRBV19	TRBD2	TRBJ2-3	TGTGCCAGTAGTCCCCCTGGACTAGCGGGGGCAGATACGCAGTATTTT	CASSPPGLAGADTQYF
.	TRBV4-1	.	TRBJ1-2	TGCGCCAGCAGCCAAGCGCCCCAGGGGATGCGCGGCTACACCTTC	CASSQAPQGMRGYTF
.	TRBV7-3	.	TRBJ1-1	TGTGCCAGCAGCTGGGGGGGGAACACTGAAGCTTTCTTT	CASSWGGNTEAFF
.	TRBV7-9	.	TRBJ2-7	TGTGCCAGCAGAAATTTCGGGTCCAGCTCCTACGAGCAGTACTTC	CASRNFGSSSYEQYF
.	TRBV28	TRBD2	TRBJ2-1	TGTGCCAGCAGTTACCGGGGGAGGGGCAATGAGCAGTTCTTC	CASSYRGRGNEQFF
once	TRBV10-3	TRBD1	TRBJ1-1	TGTGCCATCAGTGTTGACAGGGCGGGCACTGAAGCTTTCTTT	CAISVDRAGTEAFF
.	TRBV14	.	TRBJ2-7	TGTGCCAGCAGCCAAGGTCAGCCGGGCGAGCAGTACTTC	CASSQGQPGEQYF
.	TRBV5-4	TRBD2	TRBJ2-7	TGTGCCAGCAGCTTGCAAAGCGGGGGGGGGTCCTCCTACGAGCAGTACTTC	CASSLQSGGGSSYEQYF
.	TRBV4-3	TRBD2	TRBJ2-1	TGCGCCAGCAGCTATATGAGCGGGGGGGTTGCCTACAATGAGCAGTTCTTC	CASSYMSGGVAYNEQFF
.	TRBV11-2	.	TRBJ2-2	TGTGCCAGCAGCTCTTCCAACACCGGGGAGCTGTTTTTT	CASSSSNTGELFF
once	TRBV9	.	TRBJ2-2	TGTGCCAGCAGCCCTTCGAACACCGGGGAGCTGTTTTTT	CASSPSNTGELFF
.	TRBV5-1	TRBD1	TRBJ1-1	TGCGCCAGCAGCTTGGGGGGACAGGGAGAATCTGAAGCTTTCTTT	CASSLGGQGESEAFF
.	TRBV28	TRBD1	TRBJ1-4	TGTGCCAGCAGTGAAGACAGGGGAAGGGGGGGTGAAAAACTGTTTTTT	CASSEDRGRGGEKLFF
few	TRBV11-2	.	TRBJ2-7	TGTGCCAGCAGCTTAGATAGGAGCTCCTACGAGCAGTACTTC	CASSLDRSSYEQYF
few	TRBV6-5	.	TRBJ2-7	TGTGCCAGCAGTTACTCGGGCAGTACCTACGAGCAGTACTTC	CASSYSGSTYEQYF
.	TRBV30	.	TRBJ2-2	TGTGCCTGGAGTGTACTCCCGACAGGACGATACACCGGGGAGCTGTTTTTT	CAWSVLPTGRYTGELFF